This T cell receptor (beta chain) was sequenced during a study of response to subunit inactivated influenza vaccine. This clonotype was picked up a small number of times. Trimming removed 6 bases from V and 1 base from J; junction bases left unmatched: 2. The CDR3 is made up of 13 amino acids. TCRdb ran MiXCR on the RT-PCR reads and lists one entry per CDR3 protein. The table shows about 540,000 distinct CDR3 sequences, with under 30% occurring only once. The same sample was also studied in work on T cells expressing NK-cell markers. As that study records: With UMIs, 5'RACE template switching was used to make TCR beta cDNA. Repertoire data for TCR beta were derived from sorted T cells (CD3+CD56+NKG2C+, CD3+CD56+NKG2C- and CD3+CD56-NKG2C+). Of eight sequenced donors, seven were HCMV-seropositive and one HCMV-seronegative.

The origin of this receptor is a man in his fifties who received an inactivated influenza vaccine. The sequences come from CD4+ T cells sorted from PBMCs, collected 11 to 12 days after vaccination. The rearrangement joins TRBV12-3 or TRBV12-4 to TRBJ1-1, with 7 bases lining up with TRBD1. CDR3 DNA sequence: TGTGCCAGCAGCGGGACAGAGAACACTGAAGCTTTCTTT. Translated, it gives CASSGTENTEAFF.